A selection of T cell receptor beta chains follows, all from one sample in a study of blood T cell repertoires in COVID-19. Some clones are missing from TCRdb's copy, which holds only in-frame ones; the method was immunoSEQ multiplex PCR. Here the sample spans some 150,000 clones, 84% being singletons. Sequencing input: peripheral blood. Receptors were obtained from a human donor in a cohort sampled during active COVID-19. Each CDR3 is given with its conserved first and last residue. The D gene is left open where the match is weak. The size entry is marked missing in some rows and otherwise reads once, few, many or a size class.

J gene: TRBJ2-2
V gene: TRBV2
D gene: -
clone size: once
CDR3 protein: CASTPGLGGTGELFF
CDR3 DNA: TGTGCCAGCACCCCTGGGTTGGGGGGCACCGGGGAGCTGTTTTTT

J gene: TRBJ2-7
V gene: TRBV18
D gene: TRBD1
clone size: -
CDR3 protein: CASSPEAWTGVPYEQYF
CDR3 DNA: TGTGCCAGCTCACCGGAAGCTTGGACAGGGGTCCCCTACGAGCAGTACTTC

J gene: TRBJ1-3
V gene: TRBV28
D gene: -
clone size: -
CDR3 protein: CASSLIGLSGNTIYF
CDR3 DNA: TGTGCCAGCAGTTTAATTGGGCTCTCTGGAAACACCATATATTTT

J gene: TRBJ2-2
V gene: TRBV12-3/TRBV12-4
D gene: -
clone size: -
CDR3 protein: CASSPIAGELFF
CDR3 DNA: TGTGCCAGCAGTCCCATAGCCGGGGAGCTGTTTTTT

J gene: TRBJ1-2
V gene: TRBV30
D gene: -
clone size: -
CDR3 protein: CAWSEGLNYGYTF
CDR3 DNA: TGTGCCTGGAGTGAGGGACTTAACTATGGCTACACCTTC

J gene: TRBJ1-6
V gene: TRBV5-1
D gene: -
clone size: -
CDR3 protein: CASSLGGSYNSPLHF
CDR3 DNA: TGCGCCAGCAGCTTGGGAGGTTCCTATAATTCACCCCTCCACTTT

J gene: TRBJ1-2
V gene: TRBV5-4
D gene: TRBD1
clone size: -
CDR3 protein: CASSRGQGAVNYGYTF
CDR3 DNA: TGTGCCAGCAGCAGGGGACAGGGGGCAGTTAACTATGGCTACACCTTC

J gene: TRBJ2-2
V gene: TRBV9
D gene: TRBD1
clone size: -
CDR3 protein: CASSKGQGTNTGELFF
CDR3 DNA: TGTGCCAGCAGCAAAGGACAGGGGACGAACACCGGGGAGCTGTTTTTT

J gene: TRBJ1-3
V gene: TRBV3-1/TRBV3-2
D gene: TRBD1
clone size: -
CDR3 protein: CASSPGQGVSTIYF
CDR3 DNA: TGTGCCAGCAGCCCGGGACAGGGAGTCAGCACCATATATTTT

J gene: TRBJ2-7
V gene: TRBV28
D gene: TRBD2
clone size: -
CDR3 protein: CASTLTSGVPDEQYF
CDR3 DNA: TGTGCCAGCACGTTGACTAGCGGTGTACCGGACGAGCAGTACTTC

J gene: TRBJ2-3
V gene: TRBV20-1
D gene: -
clone size: -
CDR3 protein: CSAGQDTQYF
CDR3 DNA: TGCAGTGCTGGGCAAGATACGCAGTATTTT

J gene: TRBJ1-6
V gene: TRBV15
D gene: -
clone size: once
CDR3 protein: CATSRVRDSANSPLHF
CDR3 DNA: TGTGCCACCAGCAGAGTCAGAGACAGCGCCAATTCACCCCTCCACTTT

J gene: TRBJ2-7
V gene: TRBV15
D gene: -
clone size: -
CDR3 protein: CATQAGLAAYEQYF
CDR3 DNA: TGTGCCACCCAGGCAGGCCTAGCAGCCTACGAGCAGTACTTC

J gene: TRBJ1-4
V gene: TRBV27
D gene: -
clone size: -
CDR3 protein: CASRTQIGGIGEKLFF
CDR3 DNA: TGTGCCAGTAGAACACAAATCGGGGGGATCGGGGAAAAACTGTTTTTT

J gene: TRBJ1-2
V gene: TRBV5-4
D gene: -
clone size: once
CDR3 protein: CASSLVGNREYGYTF
CDR3 DNA: TGTGCCAGCAGCTTAGTCGGGAATCGGGAATATGGCTACACCTTC

J gene: TRBJ2-1
V gene: TRBV2
D gene: TRBD2
clone size: -
CDR3 protein: CASSRTGGSYNEQFF
CDR3 DNA: TGTGCCAGCAGCCGCACGGGGGGCTCCTACAATGAGCAGTTCTTC

J gene: TRBJ1-2
V gene: TRBV4-2
D gene: TRBD1
clone size: -
CDR3 protein: CASSYAGTGANYGYTF
CDR3 DNA: TGTGCCAGCAGCTATGCCGGGACAGGGGCTAACTATGGCTACACCTTC

J gene: TRBJ2-3
V gene: TRBV19
D gene: -
clone size: -
CDR3 protein: CASSTLGREGGSTDTQYF
CDR3 DNA: TGTGCCAGTAGTACCCTAGGACGGGAAGGGGGTAGCACAGATACGCAGTATTTT

J gene: TRBJ1-2
V gene: TRBV6-6
D gene: -
clone size: once
CDR3 protein: CASTYGGGDYGYTF
CDR3 DNA: TGTGCCAGCACCTACGGGGGGGGCGACTATGGCTACACCTTC

J gene: TRBJ1-3
V gene: TRBV19
D gene: TRBD1
clone size: -
CDR3 protein: CASRTGGSGNTIYF
CDR3 DNA: TGTGCCAGTAGGACAGGGGGCTCTGGAAACACCATATATTTT

J gene: TRBJ2-5
V gene: TRBV7-2
D gene: TRBD2
clone size: -
CDR3 protein: CASSPRLAGGQETQYF
CDR3 DNA: TGTGCCAGCAGCCCCAGACTAGCGGGGGGGCAAGAGACCCAGTACTTC

J gene: TRBJ2-7
V gene: TRBV6-2/TRBV6-3
D gene: TRBD1
clone size: -
CDR3 protein: CASSSGGPYEQYF
CDR3 DNA: TGTGCCAGCAGTTCAGGGGGCCCCTACGAGCAGTACTTC

J gene: TRBJ2-5
V gene: TRBV7-6
D gene: TRBD2
clone size: -
CDR3 protein: CASSSAGGGETQYF
CDR3 DNA: TGTGCCAGCAGCTCCGCGGGGGGTGGGGAGACCCAGTACTTC

J gene: TRBJ1-3
V gene: TRBV18
D gene: -
clone size: few
CDR3 protein: CASSPVGSSGNTIYF
CDR3 DNA: TGTGCCAGCTCACCAGTGGGGAGCTCTGGAAACACCATATATTTT

J gene: TRBJ1-5
V gene: TRBV5-6
D gene: -
clone size: -
CDR3 protein: CASSLQNQPQHF
CDR3 DNA: TGTGCCAGCAGCTTGCAGAATCAGCCCCAGCATTTT

J gene: TRBJ2-2
V gene: TRBV4-1
D gene: -
clone size: -
CDR3 protein: CASSHARDQRELFF
CDR3 DNA: TGCGCCAGCAGCCACGCCCGGGATCAACGGGAGCTGTTTTTT

J gene: TRBJ2-3
V gene: TRBV28
D gene: -
clone size: -
CDR3 protein: CASSLSRARTDTQYF
CDR3 DNA: TGTGCCAGCAGCCTTAGCAGGGCTAGAACAGATACGCAGTATTTT

J gene: TRBJ2-2
V gene: TRBV29-1
D gene: TRBD1
clone size: -
CDR3 protein: CSVEEATGPVGELFF
CDR3 DNA: TGCAGCGTTGAAGAAGCGACAGGGCCAGTCGGGGAGCTGTTTTTT

J gene: TRBJ2-7
V gene: TRBV30
D gene: -
clone size: -
CDR3 protein: CAWSAEGISYEQYF
CDR3 DNA: TGTGCCTGGAGTGCCGAGGGTATCTCCTACGAGCAGTACTTC

J gene: TRBJ1-3
V gene: TRBV6-5
D gene: -
clone size: -
CDR3 protein: CASSYQGNAGNTIYF
CDR3 DNA: TGTGCCAGCAGTTACCAGGGGAACGCTGGAAACACCATATATTTT

J gene: TRBJ1-2
V gene: TRBV6-5
D gene: -
clone size: -
CDR3 protein: CASKGGGDGYTF
CDR3 DNA: TGTGCCAGCAAAGGTGGGGGGGATGGCTACACCTTC

J gene: TRBJ1-5
V gene: TRBV28
D gene: -
clone size: -
CDR3 protein: CASSPTPGRGNQPQHF
CDR3 DNA: TGTGCCAGCAGCCCTACCCCGGGCAGGGGAAATCAGCCCCAGCATTTT

J gene: TRBJ2-5
V gene: TRBV7-2
D gene: TRBD2
clone size: -
CDR3 protein: CASSLGLAGSQETQYF
CDR3 DNA: TGTGCCAGCAGCTTAGGGCTAGCGGGCAGCCAAGAGACCCAGTACTTC

J gene: TRBJ2-7
V gene: TRBV6-1
D gene: TRBD1
clone size: -
CDR3 protein: CASSGRSGTGSYEQYF
CDR3 DNA: TGTGCCAGCAGTGGCAGGTCAGGGACAGGGTCCTACGAGCAGTACTTC

J gene: TRBJ1-6
V gene: TRBV12-3/TRBV12-4
D gene: -
clone size: -
CDR3 protein: CASSPSGSPLHF
CDR3 DNA: TGTGCCAGCAGTCCCTCCGGTTCACCCCTCCACTTT

J gene: TRBJ2-2
V gene: TRBV7-2
D gene: TRBD1
clone size: -
CDR3 protein: CASSLARTGGYTGELFF
CDR3 DNA: TGTGCCAGCAGCTTAGCGCGAACAGGGGGTTACACCGGGGAGCTGTTTTTT

J gene: TRBJ1-5
V gene: TRBV7-2
D gene: -
clone size: -
CDR3 protein: CASSLVLSINQPQHF
CDR3 DNA: TGTGCCAGCAGCTTAGTTCTATCGATCAATCAGCCCCAGCATTTT

J gene: TRBJ1-5
V gene: TRBV2
D gene: TRBD1
clone size: few
CDR3 protein: CASGTGGQPQHF
CDR3 DNA: TGTGCCAGCGGGACAGGGGGTCAGCCCCAGCATTTT

J gene: TRBJ1-5
V gene: TRBV2
D gene: -
clone size: -
CDR3 protein: CASSRQVNQPQHF
CDR3 DNA: TGTGCCAGCAGCCGACAGGTCAATCAGCCCCAGCATTTT

J gene: TRBJ1-3
V gene: TRBV10-3
D gene: TRBD1
clone size: -
CDR3 protein: CAISDDRASGNTIYF
CDR3 DNA: TGTGCCATCAGTGATGACAGGGCCTCTGGAAACACCATATATTTT

J gene: TRBJ1-2
V gene: TRBV2
D gene: TRBD1
clone size: -
CDR3 protein: CASSERQGSYGYTF
CDR3 DNA: TGTGCCAGCAGTGAAAGACAGGGGTCCTATGGCTACACCTTC

J gene: TRBJ1-2
V gene: TRBV4-3
D gene: TRBD1
clone size: -
CDR3 protein: CASSQDWDRANYGYTF
CDR3 DNA: TGCGCCAGCAGCCAAGATTGGGACAGAGCTAACTATGGCTACACCTTC

J gene: TRBJ2-7
V gene: TRBV18
D gene: -
clone size: -
CDR3 protein: CASSPDRSFGYEQYF
CDR3 DNA: TGTGCCAGCTCACCCGACAGGTCCTTTGGCTACGAGCAGTACTTC

J gene: TRBJ1-4
V gene: TRBV27
D gene: TRBD1
clone size: -
CDR3 protein: CASSRQGAGEKLFF
CDR3 DNA: TGTGCCAGCAGTCGACAGGGGGCTGGGGAAAAACTGTTTTTT

J gene: TRBJ2-1
V gene: TRBV5-1
D gene: -
clone size: -
CDR3 protein: CASSLGQGGYNEQFF
CDR3 DNA: TGCGCCAGCAGCTTGGGACAGGGAGGTTACAATGAGCAGTTCTTC

J gene: TRBJ1-2
V gene: TRBV6-5
D gene: TRBD1
clone size: -
CDR3 protein: CASSQGVGYTF
CDR3 DNA: TGTGCCAGCAGCCAGGGGGTTGGCTACACCTTC

J gene: TRBJ1-1
V gene: TRBV2
D gene: -
clone size: -
CDR3 protein: CASSDGRGGTNTEAFF
CDR3 DNA: TGTGCCAGCAGTGACGGACGTGGGGGGACCAACACTGAAGCTTTCTTT

J gene: TRBJ1-2
V gene: TRBV7-2
D gene: -
clone size: -
CDR3 protein: CASSSDKNYGYTF
CDR3 DNA: TGTGCCAGCAGCTCCGACAAGAACTATGGCTACACCTTC

J gene: TRBJ1-1
V gene: TRBV20-1
D gene: -
clone size: -
CDR3 protein: CSASGTGNTEAFF
CDR3 DNA: TGCAGTGCTAGTGGAACGGGAAACACTGAAGCTTTCTTT

J gene: TRBJ2-2
V gene: TRBV4-1
D gene: -
clone size: -
CDR3 protein: CASSQITGNTGELFF
CDR3 DNA: TGCGCCAGCAGCCAAATTACGGGGAACACCGGGGAGCTGTTTTTT

J gene: TRBJ2-1
V gene: TRBV4-2
D gene: TRBD2
clone size: -
CDR3 protein: CASSQDRGGHNEQFF
CDR3 DNA: TGTGCCAGCAGCCAAGATCGCGGGGGTCACAATGAGCAGTTCTTC

J gene: TRBJ1-2
V gene: TRBV18
D gene: TRBD1
clone size: -
CDR3 protein: CASSPAGGNGYTF
CDR3 DNA: TGTGCCAGCTCACCAGCAGGGGGTAATGGCTACACCTTC

J gene: TRBJ1-4
V gene: TRBV5-1
D gene: TRBD1
clone size: -
CDR3 protein: CASSPPGGANEKLFF
CDR3 DNA: TGCGCCAGCAGCCCCCCAGGGGGCGCAAATGAAAAACTGTTTTTT

J gene: TRBJ1-2
V gene: TRBV7-2
D gene: TRBD1
clone size: -
CDR3 protein: CASSLIRTGGDYGYTF
CDR3 DNA: TGTGCCAGCAGCTTGATCCGGACAGGGGGTGACTATGGCTACACCTTC

J gene: TRBJ1-2
V gene: TRBV7-2
D gene: -
clone size: -
CDR3 protein: CASSSGGNYGYTF
CDR3 DNA: TGTGCCAGCAGCTCCGGGGGAAACTATGGCTACACCTTC